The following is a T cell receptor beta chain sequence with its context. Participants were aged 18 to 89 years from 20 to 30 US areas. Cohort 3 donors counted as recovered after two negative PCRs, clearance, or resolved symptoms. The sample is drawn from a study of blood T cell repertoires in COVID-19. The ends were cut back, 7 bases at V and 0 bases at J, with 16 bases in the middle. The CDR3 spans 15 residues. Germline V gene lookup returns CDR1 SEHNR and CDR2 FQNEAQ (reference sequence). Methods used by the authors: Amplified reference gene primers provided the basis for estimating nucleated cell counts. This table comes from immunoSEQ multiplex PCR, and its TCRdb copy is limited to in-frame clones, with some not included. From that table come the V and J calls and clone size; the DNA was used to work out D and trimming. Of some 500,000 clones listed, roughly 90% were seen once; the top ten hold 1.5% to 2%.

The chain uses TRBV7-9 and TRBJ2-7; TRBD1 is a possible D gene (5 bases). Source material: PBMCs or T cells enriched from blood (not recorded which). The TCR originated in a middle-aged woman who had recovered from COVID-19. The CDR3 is CASTPQGRDSYEQYF. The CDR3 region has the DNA TGTGCCAGCACCCCCCAGGGAAGGGACTCCTACGAGCAGTACTTC.